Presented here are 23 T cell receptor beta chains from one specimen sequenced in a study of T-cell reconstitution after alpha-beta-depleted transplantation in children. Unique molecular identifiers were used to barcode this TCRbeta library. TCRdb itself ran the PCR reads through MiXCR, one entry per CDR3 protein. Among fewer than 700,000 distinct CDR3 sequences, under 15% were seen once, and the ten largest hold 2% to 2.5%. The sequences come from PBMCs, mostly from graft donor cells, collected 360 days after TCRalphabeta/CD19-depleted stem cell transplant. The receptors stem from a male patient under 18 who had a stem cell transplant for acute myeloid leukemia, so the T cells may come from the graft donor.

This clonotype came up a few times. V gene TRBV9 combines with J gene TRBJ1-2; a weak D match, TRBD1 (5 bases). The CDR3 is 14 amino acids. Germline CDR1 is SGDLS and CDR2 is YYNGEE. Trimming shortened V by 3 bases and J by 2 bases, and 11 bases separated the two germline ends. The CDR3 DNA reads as TGTGCCAGCAGCGCACAGGTTTCCAACTATGGCTACACCTTC. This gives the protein CASSAQVSNYGYTF.

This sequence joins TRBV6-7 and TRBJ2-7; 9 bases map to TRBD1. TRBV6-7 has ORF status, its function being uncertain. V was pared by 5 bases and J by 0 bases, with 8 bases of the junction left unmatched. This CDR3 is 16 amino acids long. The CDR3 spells CASSRAGTGSSYEQYF. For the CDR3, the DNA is TGTGCCAGCAGTCGCGCCGGGACAGGGTCCTCCTACGAGCAGTACTTC.

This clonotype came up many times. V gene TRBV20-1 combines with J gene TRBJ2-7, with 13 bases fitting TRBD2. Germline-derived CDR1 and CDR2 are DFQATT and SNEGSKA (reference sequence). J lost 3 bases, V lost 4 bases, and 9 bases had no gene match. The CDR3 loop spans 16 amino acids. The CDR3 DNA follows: TGCAGTGCTACCGGACTAGCGGGAGCCCCTAGCTACGAGCAGTACTTC. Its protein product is CSATGLAGAPSYEQYF.

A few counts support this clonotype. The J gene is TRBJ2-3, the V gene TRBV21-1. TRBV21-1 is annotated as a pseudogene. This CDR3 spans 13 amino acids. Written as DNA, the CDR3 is TGTGCCAGCAGCGTCGGGGACACAGATACGCAGTATTTT. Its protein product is CASSVGDTDTQYF.

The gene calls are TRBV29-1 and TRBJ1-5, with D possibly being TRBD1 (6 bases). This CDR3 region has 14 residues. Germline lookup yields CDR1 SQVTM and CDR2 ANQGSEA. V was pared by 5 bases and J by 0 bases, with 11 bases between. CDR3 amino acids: CSVLAGDSNQPQHF. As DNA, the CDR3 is TGCAGCGTTTTGGCAGGGGATAGCAATCAGCCCCAGCATTTT.

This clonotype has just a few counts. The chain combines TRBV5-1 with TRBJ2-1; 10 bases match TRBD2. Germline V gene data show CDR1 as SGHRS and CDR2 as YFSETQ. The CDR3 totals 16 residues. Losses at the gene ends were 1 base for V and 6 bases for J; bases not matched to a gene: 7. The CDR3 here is CASSLLAGVVGNEQFF. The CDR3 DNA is TGCGCCAGCAGCTTGCTAGCGGGAGTAGTAGGCAATGAGCAGTTCTTC. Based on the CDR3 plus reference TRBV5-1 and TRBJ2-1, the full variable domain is KAGVTQTPRYLIKTRGQQVTLSCSPISGHRSVSWYQQTPGQGLQFLFEYFSETQRNKGNFPGRFSGRQFSNSRSEMNVSTLELGDSALYLCASSLLAGVVGNEQFFGPGTRLTVL.

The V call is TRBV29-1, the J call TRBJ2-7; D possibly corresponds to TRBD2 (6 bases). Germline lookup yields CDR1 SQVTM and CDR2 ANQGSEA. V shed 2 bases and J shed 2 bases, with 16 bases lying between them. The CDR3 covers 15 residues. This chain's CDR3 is CSVERRGGLPYEQYF. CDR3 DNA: TGCAGCGTTGAAAGGCGGGGCGGGCTACCCTACGAGCAGTACTTC.

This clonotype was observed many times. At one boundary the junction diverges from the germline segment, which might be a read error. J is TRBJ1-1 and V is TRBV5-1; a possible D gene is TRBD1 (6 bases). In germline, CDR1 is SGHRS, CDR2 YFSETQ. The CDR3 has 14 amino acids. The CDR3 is CASSLVRGNPEAFF. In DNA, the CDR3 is TGCGCCAGCAGCTTGGTTAGGGGGAACCCTGAAGCTTTCTTT.

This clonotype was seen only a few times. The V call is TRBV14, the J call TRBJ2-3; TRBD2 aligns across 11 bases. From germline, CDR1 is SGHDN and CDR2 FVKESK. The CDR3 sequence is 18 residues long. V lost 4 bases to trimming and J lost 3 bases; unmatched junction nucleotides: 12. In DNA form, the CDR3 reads TGTGCCAGCAGCCCCGGGACTAGCGGCACCGCCAGGACAGATACGCAGTATTTT. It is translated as CASSPGTSGTARTDTQYF.

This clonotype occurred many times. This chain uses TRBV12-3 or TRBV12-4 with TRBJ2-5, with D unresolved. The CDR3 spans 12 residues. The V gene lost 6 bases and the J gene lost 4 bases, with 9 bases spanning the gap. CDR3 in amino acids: CASRSVGETQYF. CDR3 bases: TGTGCCAGCAGGAGTGTCGGAGAGACCCAGTACTTC.

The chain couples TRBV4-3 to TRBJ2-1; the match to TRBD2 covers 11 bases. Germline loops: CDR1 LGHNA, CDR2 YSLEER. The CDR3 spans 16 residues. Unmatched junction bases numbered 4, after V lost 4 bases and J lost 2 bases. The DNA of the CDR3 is TGCGCCAGCAGCCTTACTAGCGGGAGAACCTACAATGAGCAGTTCTTC. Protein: CASSLTSGRTYNEQFF.

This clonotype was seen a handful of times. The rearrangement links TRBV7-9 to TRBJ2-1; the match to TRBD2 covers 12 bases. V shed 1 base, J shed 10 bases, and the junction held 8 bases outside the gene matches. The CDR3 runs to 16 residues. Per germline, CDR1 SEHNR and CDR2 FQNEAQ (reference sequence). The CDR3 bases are TGTGCCAGCAGCTTAGGAGAAGGGACTAGCGGGCGGGAGCAGTTCTTC. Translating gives CASSLGEGTSGREQFF.

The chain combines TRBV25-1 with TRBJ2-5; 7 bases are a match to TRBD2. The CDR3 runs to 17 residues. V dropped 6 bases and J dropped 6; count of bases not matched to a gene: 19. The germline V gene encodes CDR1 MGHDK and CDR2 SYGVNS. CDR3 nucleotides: TGTGCCAGCAGCTGGGAGAAGGGACCGGGAGGTTGGAAGACCCAGTACTTC. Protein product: CASSWEKGPGGWKTQYF.

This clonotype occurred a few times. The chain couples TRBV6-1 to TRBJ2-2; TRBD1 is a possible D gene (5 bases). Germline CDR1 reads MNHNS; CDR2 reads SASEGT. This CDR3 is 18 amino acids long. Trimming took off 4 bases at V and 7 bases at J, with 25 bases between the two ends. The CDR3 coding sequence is TGTGCCAGCAGTGGCCCTTTACATGGGGCAGGTTACCTCGGGGAGCTGTTTTTT. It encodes CASSGPLHGAGYLGELFF.

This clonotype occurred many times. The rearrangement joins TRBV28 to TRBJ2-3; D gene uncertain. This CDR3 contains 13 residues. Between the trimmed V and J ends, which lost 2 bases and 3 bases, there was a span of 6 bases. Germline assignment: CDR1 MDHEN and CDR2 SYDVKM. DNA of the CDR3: TGTGCCAGCAGTTTAAGGCAGACAGATACGCAGTATTTT. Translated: CASSLRQTDTQYF. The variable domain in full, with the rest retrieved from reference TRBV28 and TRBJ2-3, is DVKVTQSSRYLVKRTGEKVFLECVQDMDHENMFWYRQDPGLGLRLIYFSYDVKMKEKGDIPEGYSVSREKKERFSLILESASTNQTSMYLCASSLRQTDTQYFGPGTRLTVL.

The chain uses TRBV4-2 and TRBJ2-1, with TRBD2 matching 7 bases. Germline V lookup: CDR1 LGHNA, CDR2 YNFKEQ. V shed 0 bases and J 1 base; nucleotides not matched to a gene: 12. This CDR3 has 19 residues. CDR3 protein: CASSQDDGGRARSYNEQFF. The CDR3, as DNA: TGTGCCAGCAGCCAAGATGACGGAGGGAGGGCCAGGTCCTACAATGAGCAGTTCTTC.

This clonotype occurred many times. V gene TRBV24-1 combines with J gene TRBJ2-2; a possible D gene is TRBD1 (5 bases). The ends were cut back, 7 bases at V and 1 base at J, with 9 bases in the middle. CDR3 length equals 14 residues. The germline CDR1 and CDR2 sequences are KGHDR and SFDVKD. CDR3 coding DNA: TGTGCCACCAGAGAAGGGGTGAACACCGGGGAGCTGTTTTTT. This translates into CATREGVNTGELFF.

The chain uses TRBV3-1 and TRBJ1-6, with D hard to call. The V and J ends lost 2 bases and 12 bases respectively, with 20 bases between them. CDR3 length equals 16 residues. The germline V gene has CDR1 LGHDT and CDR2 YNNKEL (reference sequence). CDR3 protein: CASSQSGAAPSGPLHF. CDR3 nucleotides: TGTGCCAGCAGCCAATCGGGTGCAGCACCCAGTGGACCCCTCCACTTT.

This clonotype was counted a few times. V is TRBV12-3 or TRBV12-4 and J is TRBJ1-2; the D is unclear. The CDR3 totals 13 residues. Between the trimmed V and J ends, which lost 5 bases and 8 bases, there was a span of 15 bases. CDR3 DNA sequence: TGTGCCAGCAGTCCACTCCCGGGTGGGGGCTACACCTTC. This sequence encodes CASSPLPGGGYTF.

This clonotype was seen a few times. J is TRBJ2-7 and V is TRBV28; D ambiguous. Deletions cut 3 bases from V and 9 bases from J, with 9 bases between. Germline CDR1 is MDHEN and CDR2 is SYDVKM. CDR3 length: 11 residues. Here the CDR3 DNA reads TGTGCCAGCAGTTTTGGGGTGGGGCAGTACTTC. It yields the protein CASSFGVGQYF.

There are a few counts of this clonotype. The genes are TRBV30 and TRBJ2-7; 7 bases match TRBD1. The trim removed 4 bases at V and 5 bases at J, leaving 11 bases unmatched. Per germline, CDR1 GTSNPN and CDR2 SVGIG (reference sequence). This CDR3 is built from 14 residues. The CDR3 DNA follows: TGTGCCTGGAACCCCCCTGGACAGGTCCACGAGCAGTACTTC. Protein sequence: CAWNPPGQVHEQYF.

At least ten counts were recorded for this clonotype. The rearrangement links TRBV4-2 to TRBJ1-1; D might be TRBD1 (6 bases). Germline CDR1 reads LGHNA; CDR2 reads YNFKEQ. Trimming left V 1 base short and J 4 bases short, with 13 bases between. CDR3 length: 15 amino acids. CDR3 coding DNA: TGTGCCAGCAGCCAAGTTAGGGGGGAGGGCACTGAAGCTTTCTTT. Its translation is CASSQVRGEGTEAFF.

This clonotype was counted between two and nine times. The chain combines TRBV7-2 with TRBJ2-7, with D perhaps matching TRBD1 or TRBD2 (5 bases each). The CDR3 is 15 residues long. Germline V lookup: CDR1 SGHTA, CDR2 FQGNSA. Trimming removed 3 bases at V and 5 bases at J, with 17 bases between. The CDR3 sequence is CASSFPGRRTHEQYF. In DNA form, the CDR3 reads TGTGCCAGCAGCTTTCCGGGACGCAGAACCCACGAGCAGTACTTC.